The T cell receptor (beta chain) described here comes from a study of blood T cell repertoires in COVID-19. As for the study in general: The study drew acute and convalescent COVID-19 samples from the United States, Italy and Spain.

Assay: immunoSEQ multiplex PCR; the TCRdb copy retains only in-frame clones and omits some. The repertoire consists of fewer than 250,000 clones, with around 83% occurring once and the leading ten covering 6.5% to 9%. The specimen sequenced was peripheral blood. The sequence derives from a woman between 45 and 65 years old with acute or convalescent COVID-19.

DNA of the CDR3: TGCAGCGTGAAGGACAGGGCGAGGGGTTCACCCCTCCACTTT. Encoded protein: CSVKDRARGSPLHF. The gene calls are TRBV29-1 and TRBJ1-6; 8 bases match TRBD1. The CDR3 consists of 14 residues. Germline V gene lookup returns CDR1 SQVTM and CDR2 ANQGSEA. V dropped 6 bases and J dropped 9; count of bases not matched to a gene: 10.